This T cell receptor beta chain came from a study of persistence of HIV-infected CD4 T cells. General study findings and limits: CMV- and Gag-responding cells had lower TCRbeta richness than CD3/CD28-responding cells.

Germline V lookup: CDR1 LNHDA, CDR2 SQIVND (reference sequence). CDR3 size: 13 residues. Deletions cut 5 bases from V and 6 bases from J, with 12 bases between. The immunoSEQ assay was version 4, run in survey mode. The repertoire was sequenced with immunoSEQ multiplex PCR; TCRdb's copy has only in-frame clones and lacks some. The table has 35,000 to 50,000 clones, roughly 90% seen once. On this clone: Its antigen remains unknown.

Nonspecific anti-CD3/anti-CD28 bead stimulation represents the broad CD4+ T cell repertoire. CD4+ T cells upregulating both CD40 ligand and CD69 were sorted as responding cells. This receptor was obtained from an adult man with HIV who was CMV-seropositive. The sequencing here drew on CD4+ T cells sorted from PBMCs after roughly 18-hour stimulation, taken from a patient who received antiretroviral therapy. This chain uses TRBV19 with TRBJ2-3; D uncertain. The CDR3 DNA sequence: TGTGCCAGTAGTCCCGCGCCTCTGGATACGCAGTATTTT. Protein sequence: CASSPAPLDTQYF.